The 5 T cell receptor beta chains listed next were all sequenced from one sample in a study of tissue T cells after allogeneic stem cell transplantation. Sequencing used immunoSEQ multiplex PCR; TCRdb keeps in-frame clones, though not all of them. The data contain under 7,000 clones, approximately 70% of them singletons. Sequenced material: tissue from the rectum, taken at autopsy. These receptors were obtained from a woman between 18 and 50 years old with breast cancer.

The chain links TRBV19 to TRBJ1-1; D uncertain. CDR3 length equals 11 residues. Germline V gene lookup returns CDR1 LNHDA and CDR2 SQIVND (reference sequence). Between the trimmed V and J ends, which lost 8 bases and 5 bases, there was a span of 9 bases. The CDR3 DNA reads TGTGCCAGTGTAAAGGAAACTGAAGCTTTCTTT. Translation: CASVKETEAFF.

V and J are TRBV15 and TRBJ1-6, with no clear D. V dropped 9 bases and J dropped 0 bases, with 6 bases sitting between them. The CDR3 extends over 13 amino acids. Germline V CDR1 and CDR2: LNHNV, YYDKDF (reference sequence). CDR3 amino acids: CATGSSYNSPLHF. CDR3 DNA: TGTGCCACGGGGAGCTCCTATAATTCACCCCTCCACTTT.

J is TRBJ2-2 and V is TRBV9; D may be TRBD2 (5 bases). V was trimmed by 0 bases and J by 9 bases, leaving 6 bases between them. The CDR3 is 12 amino acids. Germline V CDR1 and CDR2: SGDLS, YYNGEE. CDR3 DNA sequence: TGTGCCAGCAGCGTAGTCGGGAGGGAGCTGTTTTTT. This sequence encodes CASSVVGRELFF.

The chain uses TRBV5-1 and TRBJ1-1; D ambiguous. Germline loops: CDR1 SGHRS, CDR2 YFSETQ. Trimming cost V 0 bases and J 4 bases, with 10 bases left between them. The CDR3 contains 14 residues. The CDR3 DNA reads TGCGCCAGCAGCTTGGCCCTGGGTGGCACTGAAGCTTTCTTT. Protein sequence: CASSLALGGTEAFF.

The genes are TRBV10-3 and TRBJ1-1, with D unresolved. CDR1 is ENHRY, CDR2 SYGVKD, per germline. Deletions cut 6 bases from V and 0 bases from J, with 17 bases between. This CDR3 spans 16 amino acids. The CDR3 loop is CAISPGPGGLNTEAFF. The DNA for the CDR3 is TGTGCCATCAGCCCCGGGCCCGGTGGCCTGAACACTGAAGCTTTCTTT.